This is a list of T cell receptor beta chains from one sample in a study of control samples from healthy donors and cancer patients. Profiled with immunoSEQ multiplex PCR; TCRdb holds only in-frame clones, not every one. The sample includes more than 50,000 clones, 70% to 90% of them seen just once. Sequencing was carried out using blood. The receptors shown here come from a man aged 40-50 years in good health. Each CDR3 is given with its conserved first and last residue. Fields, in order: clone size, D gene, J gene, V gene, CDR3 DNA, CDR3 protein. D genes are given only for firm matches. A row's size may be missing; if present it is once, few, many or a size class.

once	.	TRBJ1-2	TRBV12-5	TGTGCGAGTAAGGGAACCGAAGATGGCTACACCTTC	CASKGTEDGYTF
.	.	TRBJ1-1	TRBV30	TGTGCCTGGGGTACGGGCCGTGAAGCTTTCTTT	CAWGTGREAFF
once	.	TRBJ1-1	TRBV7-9	TGTGCCAGCAGCAGACAGACAGGTTCTAACACTGAAGCTTTCTTT	CASSRQTGSNTEAFF
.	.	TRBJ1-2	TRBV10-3	TGTGCCGCATTTCACAGGGATAACTATGGCTACACCTTC	CAAFHRDNYGYTF
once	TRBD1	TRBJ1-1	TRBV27	TGTGCCAGCAGTAGGAGGGACAGGGAGAACACTGAAGCTTTCTTT	CASSRRDRENTEAFF
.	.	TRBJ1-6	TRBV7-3	TGTGCCAGCAGCTTAACAGGACCCCGCAACTATAATTCACCCCTCCACTTT	CASSLTGPRNYNSPLHF
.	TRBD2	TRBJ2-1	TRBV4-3	TGCGCCAGCAGCCAGCGGGGGGCCGTGAATGAGCAGTTCTTC	CASSQRGAVNEQFF
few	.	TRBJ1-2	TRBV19	TGTGCCAGTAGTATAGACACGGGACGGAACTATGGCTACACCTTC	CASSIDTGRNYGYTF
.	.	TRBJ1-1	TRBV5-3	TGTGCCAGAAGCCGGAGGGTGAACACTGAAGCTTTCTTT	CARSRRVNTEAFF
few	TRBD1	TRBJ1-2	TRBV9	TGTGCCAGCAGCCTCCAGTGGGAGGGACAGCCCTATGGCTACACCTTC	CASSLQWEGQPYGYTF
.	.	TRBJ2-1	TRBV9	TGTGCCAGCAGCGTGGGACTCCTAAATGAGCAGTTCTTC	CASSVGLLNEQFF
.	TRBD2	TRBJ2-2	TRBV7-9	TGTGCCAGCAGCCCCGCGGGGGGGCGGGTCGCCGGGGAGCTGTTTTTT	CASSPAGGRVAGELFF
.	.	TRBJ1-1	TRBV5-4	TGTGCCAGCAGCCCCATTGTTGTGGGTAAGACTGAAGCTTTCTTT	CASSPIVVGKTEAFF
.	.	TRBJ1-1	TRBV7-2	TGTGCCAGCAGCTCAGGGCTCGGTGACACTGAAGCTTTCTTT	CASSSGLGDTEAFF
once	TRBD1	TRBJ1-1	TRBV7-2	TGTGCCAGCAGCCTCGACAGGGGTATCACTGAAGCTTTCTTT	CASSLDRGITEAFF
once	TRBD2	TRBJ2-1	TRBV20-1	TGCAGTGCTAGTCCGGGAGGGGGGCGCAATGAGCAGTTCTTC	CSASPGGGRNEQFF
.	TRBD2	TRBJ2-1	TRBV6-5	TGTGCCAGCAGTTACTCCGCTAGCGGGGGGGCCCTTGAGCAGTTCTTC	CASSYSASGGALEQFF
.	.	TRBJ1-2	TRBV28	TGTGCCAGCAGTTTATATGAAACGTATGGCTACACCTTC	CASSLYETYGYTF
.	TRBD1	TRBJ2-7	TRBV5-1	TGCGCCAGCAGCCGTTCCCTCCCCGGCGGGACAGGGGGCACCGAGCAGTACTTC	CASSRSLPGGTGGTEQYF
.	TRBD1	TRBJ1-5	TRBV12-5	TGTGCTAGTGGTTCGATGACAGGGGGGAATCAGCCCCAGCATTTT	CASGSMTGGNQPQHF
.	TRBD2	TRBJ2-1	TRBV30	TGTGCCTGGGGAAAACGACTAGCGGGAGGCCCTTGGGCCGGGAATGAGCAGTTCTTC	CAWGKRLAGGPWAGNEQFF
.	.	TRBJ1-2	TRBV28	TGTGCCAGCAGTCACCCGTCCGGCTACACCTTC	CASSHPSGYTF
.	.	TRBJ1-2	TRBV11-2	TGTGCCAGCAGCATGAATCAGGGATCCTATGGCTACACCTTC	CASSMNQGSYGYTF
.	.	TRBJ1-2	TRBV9	TGTGCCAGCAGCCCCCGGGGCGGGGTCCAGTTTCTCTATGGCTACACCTTC	CASSPRGGVQFLYGYTF
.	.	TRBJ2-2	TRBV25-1	TGTGCCAGCAGTGAATGGAGAATAATCTCCGGGGAGCTGTTTTTT	CASSEWRIISGELFF
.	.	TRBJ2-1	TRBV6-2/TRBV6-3	TGTGCCAGCAGTTTTTCCTTCGCCTCTTACAATGAGCAGTTCTTC	CASSFSFASYNEQFF
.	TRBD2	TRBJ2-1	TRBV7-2	TGTGCCAGCAGCTCCCTAGCGGGCTACAATGAGCAGTTCTTC	CASSSLAGYNEQFF
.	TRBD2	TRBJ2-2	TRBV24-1	TGTGCCACCAGTGACCCCGGGACTAAGAACACCGGGGAGCTGTTTTTT	CATSDPGTKNTGELFF
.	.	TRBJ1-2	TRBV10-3	TGTGCCATCAGTGAGGGTAACTATGGCTACACCTTC	CAISEGNYGYTF
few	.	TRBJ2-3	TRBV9	TGTGCCAGCAGCCGAACAGGGACCACACCTAGCACAGATACGCAGTATTTT	CASSRTGTTPSTDTQYF
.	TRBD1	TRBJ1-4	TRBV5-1	TGCGCCAGCAGCTTGGACGGGACAGGGGGTGAAAAACTGTTTTTT	CASSLDGTGGEKLFF
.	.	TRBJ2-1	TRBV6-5	TGTGCCAGCAGCCGGAGCGAGGGTCCTTACAATGAGCAGTTCTTC	CASSRSEGPYNEQFF
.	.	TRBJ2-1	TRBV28	TGTGCCAGCAGTAGCCCCGGGGTGACTTACAATGAGCAGTTCTTC	CASSSPGVTYNEQFF